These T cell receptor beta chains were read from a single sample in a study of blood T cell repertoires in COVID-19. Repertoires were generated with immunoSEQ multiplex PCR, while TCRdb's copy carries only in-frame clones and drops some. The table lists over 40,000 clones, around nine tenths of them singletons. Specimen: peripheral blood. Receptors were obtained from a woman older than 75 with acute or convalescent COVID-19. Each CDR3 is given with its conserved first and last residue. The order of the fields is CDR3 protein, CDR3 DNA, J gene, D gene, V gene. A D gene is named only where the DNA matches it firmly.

CASSPEQGYGYTF TGTGCCAGCAGTCCTGAACAGGGTTATGGCTACACCTTC TRBJ1-2 . TRBV6-6
CASSPTTVSTDTQYF TGTGCCAGCAGTCCAACGACAGTTAGCACAGATACGCAGTATTTT TRBJ2-3 . TRBV6-2/TRBV6-3
CASSPPLGANVLTF TGCGCCAGCAGCCCCCCACTCGGGGCCAACGTCCTGACTTTC TRBJ2-6 . TRBV4-1
CSAGQGGRGNTEAFF TGCAGCGCGGGACAGGGTGGTCGGGGGAACACTGAAGCTTTCTTT TRBJ1-1 TRBD1 TRBV29-1
CASSLAGLDYEQYF TGTGCCAGCAGCTTAGCGGGACTAGACTACGAGCAGTACTTC TRBJ2-7 TRBD2 TRBV7-9
CASSLRTGGAGTEAFF TGTGCCAGCAGCCTTAGGACAGGGGGCGCGGGTACTGAAGCTTTCTTT TRBJ1-1 TRBD1 TRBV7-9
CAIMPFPGQSGNTIYF TGTGCCATCATGCCGTTCCCGGGTCAATCTGGAAACACCATATATTTT TRBJ1-3 . TRBV10-3
CAKPPGQGTGGGYTGELFF TGCGCCAAACCCCCGGGACAGGGAACCGGGGGTGGTTACACCGGGGAGCTGTTTTTT TRBJ2-2 TRBD1 TRBV10-1
CATSDPRGLAGEQYF TGTGCCACCAGTGACCCCCGGGGACTAGCGGGCGAGCAGTACTTC TRBJ2-7 TRBD2 TRBV24-1
CATRASGFNQPQHF TGTGCCACCAGGGCAAGCGGTTTCAATCAGCCCCAGCATTTT TRBJ1-5 . TRBV15